Below, 14 T cell receptor beta chains from the same sample are listed, as sequenced in a study of cytomegalovirus exposure and HLA in healthy donors. In the PCR, 60 Vbeta and 13 Jbeta primers were used. Sequencing was performed with immunoSEQ multiplex PCR; in TCRdb, only in-frame clones are kept and a portion is missing. The data show tens of thousands of clones, roughly three quarters seen once. Sequenced: PBMCs. These receptors were taken from a woman aged 50 to 60 in good health and CMV-seropositive.

The chain links TRBV9 to TRBJ1-2, with 8 bases matching TRBD1. The CDR3 runs to 15 residues. V shed 4 bases and J 0 bases; nucleotides not matched to a gene: 5. CDR1 and CDR2 from the germline V gene are SGDLS and YYNGEE. CDR3 DNA sequence: TGTGCCAGCAGCCCCGAGACAGGGGCTAACTATGGCTACACCTTC. Protein sequence: CASSPETGANYGYTF.

This clone rates as medium-sized. This rearrangement joins TRBV5-6 to TRBJ2-7; 10 bases match TRBD2. Germline values: CDR1 SGHDT, CDR2 YYEEEE. J lost 3 bases, V lost 3 bases, and 12 bases had no gene match. The CDR3 runs 17 residues. The CDR3 DNA reads TGTGCCAGCAGCTGGACGATCGGGACTAGCGCGATCTACGAGCAGTACGTC. Translated, it gives CASSWTIGTSAIYEQYV.

V usage is TRBV5-1 and J usage is TRBJ2-3; a weak D match, TRBD2 (5 bases). This CDR3 contains 15 residues. The V end lost 2 bases, the J end lost 0 bases, and 10 bases lay between the germline ends. The germline CDR1 and CDR2 sequences are SGHRS and YFSETQ. CDR3: CASSFGLQSTDTQYF. For the CDR3, the DNA is TGCGCCAGCAGCTTTGGACTTCAAAGCACAGATACGCAGTATTTT.

CDR3 region: CAISEEGGGKGLGGYTF. Here the CDR3 DNA reads TGTGCCATCAGTGAGGAAGGGGGCGGCAAAGGGCTAGGTGGCTACACCTTC. The chain combines TRBV10-3 with TRBJ1-2; TRBD1 aligns across 7 bases. J was trimmed by 7 bases and V by 2 bases; bases with no gene match: 16. CDR3 size: 17 residues. Germline CDR1 ENHRY, CDR2 SYGVKD.

The CDR3 coding sequence is TGTGCCTGGAGCATTTTTAACTATGGCTACACCTTC. Translation: CAWSIFNYGYTF. The gene calls are TRBV30 and TRBJ1-2; D is uncertain. Looked up from germline, CDR1 is GTSNPN and CDR2 is SVGIG (reference sequence). The CDR3 is 12 amino acids. Trimming removed 3 bases at V and 1 base at J, with 6 bases between.

The chain joins TRBV28 to TRBJ1-5, with unresolved D. The CDR3 spans 12 residues. Looked up from germline, CDR1 is MDHEN and CDR2 is SYDVKM. Trimming removed 6 bases from V and 3 bases from J, with 6 bases in between. The CDR3, as DNA: TGTGCCAGCAGGGAGCCCAATCAGCCCCAGCATTTT. Its translation is CASREPNQPQHF.

The V call is TRBV7-9, the J call TRBJ2-7, with 8 nucleotides matching TRBD1. Germline values: CDR1 SEHNR, CDR2 FQNEAQ (reference sequence). Trimming removed 7 bases from V and 4 bases from J; junction bases left unmatched: 12. This CDR3 spans 15 amino acids. The CDR3 is CASTYLTGDKYEQYF. For the CDR3, the DNA is TGTGCCAGCACCTACTTGACAGGGGATAAGTACGAGCAGTACTTC.

The genes are TRBV7-8 and TRBJ1-2; 8 bases line up with TRBD1. Trimming took 5 bases from V and 7 from J; bases not matched to a gene: 18. The CDR3 is 17 amino acids. The germline V gene has CDR1 SGHVS and CDR2 FQNEAQ. CDR3 sequence (DNA): TGTGCCAGCAGCCTACGCATTAGGGTCCAGGGGGCGGGTGGCTACACCTTC. This translates into CASSLRIRVQGAGGYTF.

This sequence joins TRBV10-1 and TRBJ2-3; 7 nucleotides agree with TRBD2. Germline V gene lookup returns CDR1 WNHNN and CDR2 SYGVQD (reference sequence). V trimming: 3 bases; J trimming: 2 bases; junction bases outside the gene matches: 5. The CDR3 contains 15 residues. CDR3 sequence reads: CASSEGGSVTDTQYF. The DNA for the CDR3 is TGCGCCAGCAGTGAAGGCGGGAGCGTCACAGATACGCAGTATTTT.

This chain links TRBV7-8 with TRBJ1-1; unclear D gene. Trimming left V 3 bases short and J 4 bases short, with 12 bases between. The CDR3 consists of 14 residues. Germline assignment: CDR1 SGHVS and CDR2 FQNEAQ. This chain's CDR3 is CASSLPRPGTEAFF. The CDR3 DNA follows: TGTGCCAGCAGCTTGCCCCGACCGGGCACTGAAGCTTTCTTT.

The chain combines TRBV12-5 with TRBJ2-1; 8 nucleotides agree with TRBD2. The CDR3 covers 16 residues. The J segment lost 0 bases and the V segment lost 5 bases, leaving 6 bases of the junction unmatched. Germline CDR1 is LGHNT and CDR2 is FRNRAP. In DNA, the CDR3 is TGTGCTAGTGGTCACAGAGCGGGAGTCTCCTACAATGAGCAGTTCTTC. It codes for CASGHRAGVSYNEQFF.

In nucleotides, the CDR3 is TGTGCCAGCAGTAAAATTCCGGGGCCCCAGCATTTT. Amino acid sequence: CASSKIPGPQHF. V is TRBV6-1 and J is TRBJ1-5; no definite D call. Per germline, CDR1 MNHNS and CDR2 SASEGT. Between the trimmed V and J ends, which lost 5 bases and 9 bases, there was a span of 11 bases. The CDR3 consists of 12 residues.

The chain recombines TRBV13 with TRBJ2-2; 10 positions match TRBD2. Per the germline V gene, CDR1 is PRHDT and CDR2 is FYEKMQ (reference sequence). The CDR3 loop spans 17 amino acids. Germline trimming cut 4 bases from V and 7 bases from J; bases unmatched to any gene: 12. This CDR3 is CASSYRFLAGEDGELFF. The CDR3 DNA follows: TGTGCCAGCAGCTATCGGTTTCTAGCGGGAGAAGACGGGGAGCTGTTTTTT.

V and J are TRBV2 and TRBJ2-3, with 7 bases identical to TRBD1. The V gene's germline CDR1 is SNHLY and CDR2 FYNNEI. With V trimmed by 10 bases and J by 2 bases, 6 bases remained unmatched. The CDR3 totals 13 residues. CDR3 DNA sequence: TGTGCCACCGGACAGGATTACACAGATACGCAGTATTTT. Its protein is CATGQDYTDTQYF.